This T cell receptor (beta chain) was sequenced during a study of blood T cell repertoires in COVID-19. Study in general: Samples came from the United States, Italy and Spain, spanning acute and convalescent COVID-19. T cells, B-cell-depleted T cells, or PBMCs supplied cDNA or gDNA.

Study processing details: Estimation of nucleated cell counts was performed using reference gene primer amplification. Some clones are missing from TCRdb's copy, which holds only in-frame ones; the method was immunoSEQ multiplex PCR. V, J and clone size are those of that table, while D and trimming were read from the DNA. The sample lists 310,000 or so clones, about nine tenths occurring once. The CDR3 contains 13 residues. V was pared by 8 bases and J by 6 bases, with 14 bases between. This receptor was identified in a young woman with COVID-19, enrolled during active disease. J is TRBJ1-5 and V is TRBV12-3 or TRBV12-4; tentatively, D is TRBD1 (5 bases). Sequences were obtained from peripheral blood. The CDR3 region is CASYGGGLQPQHF. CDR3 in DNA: TGTGCCAGCTATGGGGGAGGGCTTCAGCCCCAGCATTTT.